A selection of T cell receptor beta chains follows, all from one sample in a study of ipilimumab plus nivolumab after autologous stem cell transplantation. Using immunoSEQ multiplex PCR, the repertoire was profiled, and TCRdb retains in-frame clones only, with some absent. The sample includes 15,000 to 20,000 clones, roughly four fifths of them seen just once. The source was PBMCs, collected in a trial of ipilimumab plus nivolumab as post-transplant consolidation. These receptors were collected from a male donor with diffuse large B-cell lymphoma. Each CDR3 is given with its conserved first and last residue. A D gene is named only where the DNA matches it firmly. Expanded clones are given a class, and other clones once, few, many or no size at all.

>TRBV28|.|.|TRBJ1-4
TGTGCCAGCAGTATCGTGACAGTCGCTAATGAAAAACTGTTTTTT
CASSIVTVANEKLFF
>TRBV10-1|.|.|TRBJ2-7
TGCGCCAGCAGTGTAGGATACTCCTACGAGCAGTACTTC
CASSVGYSYEQYF
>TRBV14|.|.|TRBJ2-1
TGTGCCAGCAGCCAAGACCTCACGGGTTTGAGCTCCTACAATGAGCAGTTCTTC
CASSQDLTGLSSYNEQFF
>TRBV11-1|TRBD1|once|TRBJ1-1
TGTGCCAGCAGCTTATCGACAGGGGAGAACACTGAAGCTTTCTTT
CASSLSTGENTEAFF
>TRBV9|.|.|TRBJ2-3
TGTGCCAGCAGCGACGAGGGTAGGGGCACAGATACGCAGTATTTT
CASSDEGRGTDTQYF
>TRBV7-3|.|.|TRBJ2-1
TGTGCCAGCAGCTTAGATACGGGTAGCTCCTACAATGAGCAGTTCTTC
CASSLDTGSSYNEQFF
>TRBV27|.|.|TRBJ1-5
TGTGCCAGCAGTTTCTTGGGGGGGGATCAGCCCCAGCATTTT
CASSFLGGDQPQHF
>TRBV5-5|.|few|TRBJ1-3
TGTGCCAGCAGCCGCGGAGGTGCCTGGAAGGATGGAAACACCATATATTTT
CASSRGGAWKDGNTIYF
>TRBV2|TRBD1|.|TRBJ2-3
TGTGCCAGCAGAGACAGGGGTGAGACAGATACGCAGTATTTT
CASRDRGETDTQYF
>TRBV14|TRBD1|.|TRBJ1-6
TGTGCCAGCAGCCAAGTGACGGGGACAGGCTTTTCACCCCTCCACTTT
CASSQVTGTGFSPLHF
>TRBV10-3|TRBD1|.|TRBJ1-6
TGTGCCATCAGTGAAGACAGGGGGCGGTCACCCCTCCACTTT
CAISEDRGRSPLHF
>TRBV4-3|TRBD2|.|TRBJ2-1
TGCGCCAGCAGCCAAGGACTAGCGGGGTACAATGAGCAGTTCTTC
CASSQGLAGYNEQFF
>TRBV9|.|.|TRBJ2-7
TGTGCCAGCAGCCTCGGAGTAGGGCTATACGAGCAGTACTTC
CASSLGVGLYEQYF
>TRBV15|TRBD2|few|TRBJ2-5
TGTGCCACCAGCCCCCGGGGGGGGCCGACCCAGACCCAGTACTTC
CATSPRGGPTQTQYF
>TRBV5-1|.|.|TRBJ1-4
TGCGCCAGCAGCTTGGTATTCGGGGGAGTTAATGAAAAACTGTTTTTT
CASSLVFGGVNEKLFF
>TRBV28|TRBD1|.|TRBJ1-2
TGTGCCACCAATCTCGGGACAGGGGTTGGCTATGGCTACACCTTC
CATNLGTGVGYGYTF
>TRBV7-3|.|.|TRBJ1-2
TGTGCCAGCAGCTTGGGGGACACCCAACCGGGAGATGGCTACACCTTC
CASSLGDTQPGDGYTF
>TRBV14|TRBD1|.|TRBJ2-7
TGTGCCAGCAGCCCGACAGGGACAAGTTACGAGCAGTACTTC
CASSPTGTSYEQYF
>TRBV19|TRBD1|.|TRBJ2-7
TGTGCCACCACCGACGACAGGGGCACCTACGAGCAGTACTTC
CATTDDRGTYEQYF
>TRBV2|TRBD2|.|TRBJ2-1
TGTGCCAGCATGCTACTAGCGGGGGGGTACAATGAGCAGTTCTTC
CASMLLAGGYNEQFF
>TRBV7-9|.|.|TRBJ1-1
TGTGCCAGCAGCTTTCTACAGGGGAACACTGAAGCTTTCTTT
CASSFLQGNTEAFF
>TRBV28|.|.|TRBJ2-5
TGTGCCAGCAGTTTATGGGCGGAGCAAGAGACCCAGTACTTC
CASSLWAEQETQYF
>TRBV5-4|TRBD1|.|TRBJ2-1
TGTGCCAGCACGCGGCAGGGGGATTACAATGAGCAGTTCTTC
CASTRQGDYNEQFF
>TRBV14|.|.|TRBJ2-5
TGTGCCAGCAGCCAAGATTGGTCCGTTCCAGAGACCCAGTACTTC
CASSQDWSVPETQYF
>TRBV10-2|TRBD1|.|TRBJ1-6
TGCGCCAGCGGGACAGGGGGTGATTCACCCCTCCACTTT
CASGTGGDSPLHF
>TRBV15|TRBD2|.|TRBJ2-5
TGTGCCACCAGCATGTCGGGGGGGTACCAAGAGACCCAGTACTTC
CATSMSGGYQETQYF
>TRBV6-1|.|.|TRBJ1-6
TGTGCCAGCAGTCTTCATACGTGGGCCAATTCACCCCTCCACTTT
CASSLHTWANSPLHF
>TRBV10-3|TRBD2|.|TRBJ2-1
TGTGCCATCAGTGAGTCGGGCGGGGGGGCCAACCTCAATGAGCAGTTCTTC
CAISESGGGANLNEQFF
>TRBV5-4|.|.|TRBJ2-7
TGTGCCAGCAGCCAAGCCGATCCCGGGACACCGGACGAGCAGTACTTC
CASSQADPGTPDEQYF
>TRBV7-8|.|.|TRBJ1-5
TGTGCCAGCAGCTTAGTACGGTTTCAGCCCCAGCATTTT
CASSLVRFQPQHF
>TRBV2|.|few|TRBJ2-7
TGTGCCAGCAGTGAGATCCTGTACTACGAGCAGTACTTC
CASSEILYYEQYF
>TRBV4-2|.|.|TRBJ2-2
TGTGCCAGCAGCCAAGCCCTTGGGGGACAGAACACCGGGGAGCTGTTTTTT
CASSQALGGQNTGELFF
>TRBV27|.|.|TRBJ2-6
TGTGCCAGCAGTTTATCTGGGGCCAACGTCCTGACTTTC
CASSLSGANVLTF
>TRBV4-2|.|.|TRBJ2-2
TGTGCCAGCAGCCAAGATTATGGACAGTACCCCAGGGAGCTGTTTTTT
CASSQDYGQYPRELFF
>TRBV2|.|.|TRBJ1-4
TGTGCCAGCAGCACTAATGGTATGGGTGAAAAACTGTTTTTT
CASSTNGMGEKLFF
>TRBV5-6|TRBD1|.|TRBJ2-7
TGTGCCAGCAGCCCCCAGACCGGGACAGGGGGAGACGAGCAGTACTTC
CASSPQTGTGGDEQYF
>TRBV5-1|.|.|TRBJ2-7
TGCGCCAGCAGCTTGGGGGGAGTCTCCTACGAGCAGTACTTC
CASSLGGVSYEQYF
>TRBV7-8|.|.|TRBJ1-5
TGTGCCAGCAGCCGCGGACCGAGCAATCAGCCCCAGCATTTT
CASSRGPSNQPQHF
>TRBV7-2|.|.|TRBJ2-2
TGTGCCAGCAGCTTAACTTTGGGTAGCGGTGCCAGGGAGCTGTTTTTT
CASSLTLGSGARELFF
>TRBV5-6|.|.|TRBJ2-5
TGTGCCAGCAGCTTGGGGGGAATCCCAGAGACCCAGTACTTC
CASSLGGIPETQYF
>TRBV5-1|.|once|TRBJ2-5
TGCGCCAGCAGCTTGGAACAGAAAGGGACCCAGTACTTC
CASSLEQKGTQYF
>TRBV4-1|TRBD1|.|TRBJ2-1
TGCGCCAGCAGCCAAGAGGGGGCAGGGGGCGGGGATGAGCAGTTCTTC
CASSQEGAGGGDEQFF